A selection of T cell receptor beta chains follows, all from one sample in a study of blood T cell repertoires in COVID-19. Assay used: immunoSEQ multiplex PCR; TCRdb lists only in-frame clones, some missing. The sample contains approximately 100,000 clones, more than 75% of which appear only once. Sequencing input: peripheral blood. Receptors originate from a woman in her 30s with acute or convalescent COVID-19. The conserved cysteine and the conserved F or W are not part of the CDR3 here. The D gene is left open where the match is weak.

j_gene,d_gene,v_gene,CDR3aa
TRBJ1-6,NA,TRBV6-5,ASSTRNSPLH
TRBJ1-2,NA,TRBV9,ASGGDGYGYT
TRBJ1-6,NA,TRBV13,ASTRDSLGSLH
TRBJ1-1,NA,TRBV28,ASSPPDRSAF
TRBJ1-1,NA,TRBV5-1,ASSLAGEAF
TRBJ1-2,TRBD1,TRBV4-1,ASSLNTGTGYGYT
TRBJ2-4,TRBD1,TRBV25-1,ASSRAGGLGNIQY
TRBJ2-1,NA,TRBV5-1,ASYLYPTGSGEQF
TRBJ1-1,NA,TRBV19,ASSQDRGPPENTEAF
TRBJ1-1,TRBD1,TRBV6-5,ASHRGEDTEAF
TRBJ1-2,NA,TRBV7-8,ASSAPPSAYGYT
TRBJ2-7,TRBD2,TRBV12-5,ASGLVTSGGPYEQY
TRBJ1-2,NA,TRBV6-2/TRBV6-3,ASSYSTTHQHGYT
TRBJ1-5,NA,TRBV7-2,ASSLRGGVGQPQH
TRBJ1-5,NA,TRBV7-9,ASRILERSDQPQH
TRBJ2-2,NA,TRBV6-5,ASTDGDTGELF
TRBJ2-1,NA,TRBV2,ASSQNAYNEQF
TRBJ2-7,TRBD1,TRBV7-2,ASSYKGASPTYEQY
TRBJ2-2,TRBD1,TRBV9,ASSVAKEPETGVSGELF
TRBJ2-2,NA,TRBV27,ASSFRGREDTGELF
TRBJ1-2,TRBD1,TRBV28,ASRVWTGQANYGYT
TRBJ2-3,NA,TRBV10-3,AIGGLDTQY
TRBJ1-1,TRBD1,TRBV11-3,ASSPGTGEAEAF
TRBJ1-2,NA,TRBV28,ASSLTANYGYT
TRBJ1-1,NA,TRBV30,AWSVRQDTEAF
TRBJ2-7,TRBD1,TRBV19,ASSSGTGAYEQY
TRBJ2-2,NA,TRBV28,ASSRYRDTGELF
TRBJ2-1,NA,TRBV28,ASSFDRTRDEQF
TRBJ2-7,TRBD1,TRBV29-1,SVRDRTYEQY
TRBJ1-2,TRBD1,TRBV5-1,ASSPGQGAPLDYGYT
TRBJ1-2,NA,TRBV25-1,ASSVGGAGYGYT
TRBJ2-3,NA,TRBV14,ASRSFHTDTQY
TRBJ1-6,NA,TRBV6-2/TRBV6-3,ASSRGIPDSPLH
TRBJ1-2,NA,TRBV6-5,ASSSQQGSSYGYT
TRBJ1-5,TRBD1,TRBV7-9,ASSSDRAAQH
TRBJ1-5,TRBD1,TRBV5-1,ASSPGQVGNQPQH
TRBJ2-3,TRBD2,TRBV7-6,ASSLGGGDSPPDTQY
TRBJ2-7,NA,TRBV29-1,SVGDTYEQY
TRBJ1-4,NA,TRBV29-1,SARFGTGIGKLF
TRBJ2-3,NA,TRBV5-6,ASSGGTENWGQY
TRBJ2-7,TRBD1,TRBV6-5,ASRQGLSSYEQY
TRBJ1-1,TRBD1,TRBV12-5,ASGLGGTGPEAF
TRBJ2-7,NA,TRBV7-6,ASSLSFEDEQY
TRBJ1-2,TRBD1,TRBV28,ASSQGANYGYT
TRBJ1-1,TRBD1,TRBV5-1,ASSMADRSMNTEAF
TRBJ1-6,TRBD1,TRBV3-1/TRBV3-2,ASSPGQGDSPLH
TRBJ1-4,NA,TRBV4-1,ASSQPRQDTEKLF